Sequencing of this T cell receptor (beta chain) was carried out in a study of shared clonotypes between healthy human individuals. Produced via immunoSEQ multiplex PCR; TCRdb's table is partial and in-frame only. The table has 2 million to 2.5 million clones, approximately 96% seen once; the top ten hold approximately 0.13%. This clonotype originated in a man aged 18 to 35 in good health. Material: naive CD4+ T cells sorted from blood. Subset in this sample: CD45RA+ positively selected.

The CDR3 DNA is TGCGCCAGCAGCTCGGGACTAGCGGGAGGGTTCGCTTACAATGAGCAGTTCTTC. Translation gives CASSSGLAGGFAYNEQFF. This sequence joins TRBV5-1 and TRBJ2-1; 16 bases map to TRBD2. This CDR3 contains 18 residues. With 3 bases clipped from V and 4 bases from J, the junction kept 7 bases outside the gene matches. Germline values: CDR1 SGHRS, CDR2 YFSETQ.